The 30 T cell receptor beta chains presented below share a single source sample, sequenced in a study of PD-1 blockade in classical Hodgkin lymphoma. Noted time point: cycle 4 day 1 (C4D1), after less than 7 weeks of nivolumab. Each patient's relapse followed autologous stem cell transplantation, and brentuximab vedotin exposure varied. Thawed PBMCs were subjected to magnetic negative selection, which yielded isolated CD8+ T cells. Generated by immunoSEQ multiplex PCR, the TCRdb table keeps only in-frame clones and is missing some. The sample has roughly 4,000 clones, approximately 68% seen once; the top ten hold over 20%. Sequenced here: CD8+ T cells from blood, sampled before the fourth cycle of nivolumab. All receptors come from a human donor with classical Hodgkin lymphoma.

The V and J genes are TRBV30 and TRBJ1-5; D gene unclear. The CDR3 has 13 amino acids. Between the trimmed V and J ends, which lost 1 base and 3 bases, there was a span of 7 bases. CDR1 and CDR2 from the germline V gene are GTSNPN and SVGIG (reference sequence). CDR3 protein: CAWSGPLNQPQHF. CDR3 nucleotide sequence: TGTGCCTGGAGTGGACCTCTCAATCAGCCCCAGCATTTT.

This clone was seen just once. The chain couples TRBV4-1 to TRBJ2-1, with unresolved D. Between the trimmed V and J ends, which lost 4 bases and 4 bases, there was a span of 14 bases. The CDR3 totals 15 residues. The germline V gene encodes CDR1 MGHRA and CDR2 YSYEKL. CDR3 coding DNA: TGCGCCAGCAGCCCGACGTTTCTTCCTTACAATGAGCAGTTCTTC. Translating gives CASSPTFLPYNEQFF.

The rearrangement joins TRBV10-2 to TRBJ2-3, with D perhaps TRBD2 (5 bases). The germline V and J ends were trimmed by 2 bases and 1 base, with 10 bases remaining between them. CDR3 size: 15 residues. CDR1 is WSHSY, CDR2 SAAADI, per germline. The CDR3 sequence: CASSELLGRTDTQYF. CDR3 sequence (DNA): TGCGCCAGCAGTGAGCTACTAGGGCGCACAGATACGCAGTATTTT.

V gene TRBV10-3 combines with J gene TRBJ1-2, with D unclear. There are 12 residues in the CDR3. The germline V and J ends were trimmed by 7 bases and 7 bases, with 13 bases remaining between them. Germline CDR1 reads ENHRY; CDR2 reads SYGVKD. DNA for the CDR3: TGTGCCATCAACCGACCGGAGGGTGGCTACACCTTC. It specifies CAINRPEGGYTF.

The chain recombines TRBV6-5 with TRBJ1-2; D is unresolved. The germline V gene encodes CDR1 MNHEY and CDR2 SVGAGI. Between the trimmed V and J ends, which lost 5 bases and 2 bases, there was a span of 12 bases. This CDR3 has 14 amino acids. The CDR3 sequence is CASSEQRRNYGYTF. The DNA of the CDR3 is TGTGCCAGCAGTGAACAACGCAGGAACTATGGCTACACCTTC.

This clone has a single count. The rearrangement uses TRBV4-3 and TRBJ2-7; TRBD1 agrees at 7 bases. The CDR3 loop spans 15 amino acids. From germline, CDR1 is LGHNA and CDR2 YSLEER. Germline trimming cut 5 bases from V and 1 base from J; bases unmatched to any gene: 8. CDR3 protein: CASSSGTARSYEQYF. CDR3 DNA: TGCGCCAGCAGCTCCGGGACAGCCCGTTCCTACGAGCAGTACTTC.

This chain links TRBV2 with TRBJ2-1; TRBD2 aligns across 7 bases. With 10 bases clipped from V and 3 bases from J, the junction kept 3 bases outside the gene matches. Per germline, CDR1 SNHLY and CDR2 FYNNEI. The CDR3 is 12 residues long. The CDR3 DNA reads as TGTGCCACCAGGACTAGCTACAATGAGCAGTTCTTC. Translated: CATRTSYNEQFF.

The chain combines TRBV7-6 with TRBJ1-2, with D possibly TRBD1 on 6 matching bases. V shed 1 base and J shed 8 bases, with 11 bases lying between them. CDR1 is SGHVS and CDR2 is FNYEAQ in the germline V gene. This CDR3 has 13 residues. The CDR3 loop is CASSLGTGYGYTF. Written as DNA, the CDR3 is TGTGCCAGCAGCTTAGGTACAGGGTACGGCTACACCTTC.

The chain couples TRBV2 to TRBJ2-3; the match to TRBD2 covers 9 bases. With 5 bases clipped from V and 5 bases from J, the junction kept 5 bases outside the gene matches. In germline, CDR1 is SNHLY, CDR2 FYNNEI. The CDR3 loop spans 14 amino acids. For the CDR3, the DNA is TGTGCCAGCAGTCGGCCAGCGGGGGGAGATACGCAGTATTTT. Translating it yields CASSRPAGGDTQYF.

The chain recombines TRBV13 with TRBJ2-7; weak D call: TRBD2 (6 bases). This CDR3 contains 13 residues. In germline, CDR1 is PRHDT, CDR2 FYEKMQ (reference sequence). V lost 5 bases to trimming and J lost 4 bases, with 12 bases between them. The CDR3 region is CASSRGLKYEQYF. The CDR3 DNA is TGTGCCAGCAGCCGGGGACTTAAATACGAGCAGTACTTC. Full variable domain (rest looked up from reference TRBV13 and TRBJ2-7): AAGVIQSPRHLIKEKRETATLKCYPIPRHDTVYWYQQGPGQDPQFLISFYEKMQSDKGSIPDRFSAQQFSDYHSELNMSSLELGDSALYFCASSRGLKYEQYFGPGTRLTVT.

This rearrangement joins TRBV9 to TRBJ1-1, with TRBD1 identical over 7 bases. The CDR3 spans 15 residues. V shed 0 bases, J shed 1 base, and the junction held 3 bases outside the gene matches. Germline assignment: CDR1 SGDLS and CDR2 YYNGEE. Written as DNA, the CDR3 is TGTGCCAGCAGCGTAGTTGGGGACAGGAACACTGAAGCTTTCTTT. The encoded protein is CASSVVGDRNTEAFF.

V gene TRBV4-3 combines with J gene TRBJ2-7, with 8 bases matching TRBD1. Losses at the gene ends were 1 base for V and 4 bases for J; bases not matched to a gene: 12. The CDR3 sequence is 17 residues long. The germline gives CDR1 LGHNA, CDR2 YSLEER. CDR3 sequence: CASSQVWPDRGGYEQYF. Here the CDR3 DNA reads TGCGCCAGCAGCCAAGTGTGGCCAGACAGGGGCGGATACGAGCAGTACTTC.

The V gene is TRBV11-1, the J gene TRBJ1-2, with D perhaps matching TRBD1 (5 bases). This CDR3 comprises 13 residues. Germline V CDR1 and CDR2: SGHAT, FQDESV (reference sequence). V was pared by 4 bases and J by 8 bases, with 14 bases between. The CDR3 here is CASSSTDGGGYTF. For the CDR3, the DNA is TGTGCCAGCAGCTCCACGGACGGGGGAGGCTACACCTTC.

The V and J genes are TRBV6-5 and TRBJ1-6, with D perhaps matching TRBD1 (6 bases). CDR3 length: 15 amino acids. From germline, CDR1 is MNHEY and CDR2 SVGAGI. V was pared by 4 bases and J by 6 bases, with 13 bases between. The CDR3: CASSSEDSLNSPLHF. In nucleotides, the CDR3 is TGTGCCAGCAGTTCCGAGGACAGTCTTAATTCACCCCTCCACTTT.

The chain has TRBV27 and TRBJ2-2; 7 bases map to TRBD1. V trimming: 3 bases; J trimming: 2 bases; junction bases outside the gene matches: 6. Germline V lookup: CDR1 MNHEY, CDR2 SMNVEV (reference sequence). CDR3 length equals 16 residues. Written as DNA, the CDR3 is TGTGCCAGCAGTTTTACCGGGACAGCAAACACCGGGGAGCTGTTTTTT. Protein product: CASSFTGTANTGELFF.

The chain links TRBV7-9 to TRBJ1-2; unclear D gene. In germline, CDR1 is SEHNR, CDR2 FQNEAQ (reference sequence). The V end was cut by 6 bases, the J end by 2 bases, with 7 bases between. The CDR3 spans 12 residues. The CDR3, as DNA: TGTGCCAGCAGGCCCTTGAACTATGGCTACACCTTC. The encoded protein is CASRPLNYGYTF.

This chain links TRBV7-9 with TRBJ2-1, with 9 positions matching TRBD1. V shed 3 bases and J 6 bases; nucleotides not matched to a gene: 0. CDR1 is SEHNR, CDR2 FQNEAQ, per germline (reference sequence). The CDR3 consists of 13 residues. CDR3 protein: CASSLTGGNEQFF. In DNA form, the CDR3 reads TGTGCCAGCAGCTTGACAGGGGGCAATGAGCAGTTCTTC. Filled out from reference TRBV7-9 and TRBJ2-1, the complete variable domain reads DTGVSQNPRHKITKRGQNVTFRCDPISEHNRLYWYRQTLGQGPEFLTYFQNEAQLEKSRLLSDRFSAERPKGSFSTLEIQRTEQGDSAMYLCASSLTGGNEQFFGPGTRLTVL.

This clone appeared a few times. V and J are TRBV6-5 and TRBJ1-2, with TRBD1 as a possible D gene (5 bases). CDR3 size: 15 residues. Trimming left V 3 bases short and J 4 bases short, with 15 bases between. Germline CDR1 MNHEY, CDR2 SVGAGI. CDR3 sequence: CASSYSSTAAYGYTF. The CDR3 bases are TGTGCCAGCAGTTATTCTTCGACAGCTGCCTATGGCTACACCTTC.

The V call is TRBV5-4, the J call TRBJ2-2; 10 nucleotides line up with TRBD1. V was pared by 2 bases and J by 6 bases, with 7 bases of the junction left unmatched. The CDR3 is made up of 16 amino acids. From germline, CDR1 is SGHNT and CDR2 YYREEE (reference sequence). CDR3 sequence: CASSFRDRGGAGELFF. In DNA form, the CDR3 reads TGTGCCAGCAGCTTCCGGGACAGGGGAGGGGCCGGGGAGCTGTTTTTT.

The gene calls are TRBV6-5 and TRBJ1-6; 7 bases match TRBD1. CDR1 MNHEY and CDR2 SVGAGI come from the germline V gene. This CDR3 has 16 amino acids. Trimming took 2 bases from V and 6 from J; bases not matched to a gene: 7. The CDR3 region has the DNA TGTGCCAGCAGTTACGTTAGACAGGGCCCTAATTCACCCCTCCACTTT. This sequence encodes CASSYVRQGPNSPLHF.

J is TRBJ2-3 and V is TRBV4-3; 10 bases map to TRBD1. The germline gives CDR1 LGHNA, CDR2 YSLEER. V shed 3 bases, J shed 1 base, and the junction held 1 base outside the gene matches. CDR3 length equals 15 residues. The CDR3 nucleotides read TGCGCCAGCAGCCAGGACAGGGGGGGCACAGATACGCAGTATTTT. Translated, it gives CASSQDRGGTDTQYF.

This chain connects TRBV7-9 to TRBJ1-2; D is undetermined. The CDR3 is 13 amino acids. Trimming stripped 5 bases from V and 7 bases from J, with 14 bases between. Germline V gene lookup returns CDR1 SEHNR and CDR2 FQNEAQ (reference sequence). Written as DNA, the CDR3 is TGTGCCAGCAGCCCGAATGGAGGGTTTGGCTACACCTTC. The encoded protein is CASSPNGGFGYTF.

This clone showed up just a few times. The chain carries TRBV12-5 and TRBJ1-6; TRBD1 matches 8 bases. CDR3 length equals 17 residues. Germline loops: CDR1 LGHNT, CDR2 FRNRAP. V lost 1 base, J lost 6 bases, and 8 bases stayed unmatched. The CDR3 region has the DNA TGTGCTAGTGGTTTGGCCCGACAGGGGCCCATTAATTCACCCCTCCACTTT. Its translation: CASGLARQGPINSPLHF.

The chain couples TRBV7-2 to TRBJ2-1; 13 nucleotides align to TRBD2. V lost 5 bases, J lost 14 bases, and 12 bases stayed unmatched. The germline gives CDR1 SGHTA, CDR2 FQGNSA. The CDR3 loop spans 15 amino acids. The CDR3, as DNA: TGTGCCAGCAGCGTTACTAGCGGGGGGGGCCGTAATAAGTTCTTC. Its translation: CASSVTSGGGRNKFF.

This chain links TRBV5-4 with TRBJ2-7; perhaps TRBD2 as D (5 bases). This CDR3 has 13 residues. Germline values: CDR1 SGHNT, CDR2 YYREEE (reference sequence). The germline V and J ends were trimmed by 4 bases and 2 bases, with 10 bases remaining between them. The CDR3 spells CASSPGVPYEQYF. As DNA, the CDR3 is TGTGCCAGCAGCCCCGGGGTCCCCTACGAGCAGTACTTC.

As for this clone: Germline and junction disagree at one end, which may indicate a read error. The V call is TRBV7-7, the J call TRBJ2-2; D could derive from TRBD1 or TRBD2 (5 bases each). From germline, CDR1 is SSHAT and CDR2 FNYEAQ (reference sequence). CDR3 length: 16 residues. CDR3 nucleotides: TGTGCTAGCAGCCCCACGGGGCAGGGAAGGACCGGGGAGCTGTTTTTT. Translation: CASSPTGQGRTGELFF.

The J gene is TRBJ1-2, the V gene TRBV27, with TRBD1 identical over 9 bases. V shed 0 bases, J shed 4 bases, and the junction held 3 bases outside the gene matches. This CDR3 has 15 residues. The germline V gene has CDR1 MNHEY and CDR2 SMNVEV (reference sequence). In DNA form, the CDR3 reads TGTGCCAGCAGTTTATCGAACAGGGGGCCCTATGGCTACACCTTC. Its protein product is CASSLSNRGPYGYTF.

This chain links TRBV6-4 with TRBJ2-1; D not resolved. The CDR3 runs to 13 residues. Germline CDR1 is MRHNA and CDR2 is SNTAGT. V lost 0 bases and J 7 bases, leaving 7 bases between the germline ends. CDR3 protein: CASSDSLGNEQFF. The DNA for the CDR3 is TGTGCCAGCAGTGACTCCTTAGGGAATGAGCAGTTCTTC.

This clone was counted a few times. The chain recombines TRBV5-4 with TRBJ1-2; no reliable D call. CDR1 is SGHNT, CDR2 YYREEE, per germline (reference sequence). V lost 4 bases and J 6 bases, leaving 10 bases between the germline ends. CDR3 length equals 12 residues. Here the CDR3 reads CASSQDENGYTF. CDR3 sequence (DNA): TGTGCCAGCAGCCAAGACGAGAATGGCTACACCTTC.

The CDR3 bases are TGTGCCAGCAGCTTAGGACTAGCGGGGAAGTATTTT. It yields the protein CASSLGLAGKYF. The chain carries TRBV7-9 and TRBJ2-3, with 11 positions matching TRBD2. V shed 1 base, J shed 13 bases, and the junction held 1 base outside the gene matches. This CDR3 has 12 amino acids. From germline, CDR1 is SEHNR and CDR2 FQNEAQ (reference sequence).